Listed here is a single TCR beta chain. Its antigen remains undetermined. Per-nucleotide qualities are absent, and no much larger clonotype sits a single base away. TCRbeta CDR3 regions were amplified from genomic DNA by means of the immunoSEQ Assay, a bias-controlled multiplex PCR. As for how the authors treated the data: Nucleated cell counts per sample were estimated from amplification of reference gene primers within the assay. To quantify the absolute abundance of each unique TCRbeta CDR3 rearrangement, sequence reads were collapsed and filtered. For each sample, productive Simpson clonality was calculated as the square root of Simpson's diversity index across productive rearrangements. The table comes from immuneACCESS by way of TCRdb, which keeps in-frame sequences with V and J called. Part of the clones is missing from these tables; in studies checked, under half for an unresolved V gene and the rest for unknown reasons. Clonal size and the V and J genes are those of that table, whereas D and trimming came from the DNA. The table for this sample lists under 200,000 clones; more than 85% of them were counted only once. The ten largest clonotypes hold about 0.54% of the sample.

The data were taken from a study of blood T cell repertoires in COVID-19 (dated by TCRdb to about 2020). At the level of the whole study: Samples from collaborators originated in the United States, Italy and Spain and spanned both the acute and convalescent phases of COVID-19. The material from the prospective study consisted of cDNA or gDNA derived from T cells, B-cell-depleted T cells, or PBMCs. Subjects who had been exposed to COVID-19, were actively infected with it, or had recovered from it provided the deeply sampled blood TCRbeta repertoires that made up the dataset. The repertoires were released in a freely available public database meant as a resource for research on the immune response to SARS-CoV-2. The samples were drawn from the first 160 participants of the ongoing ImmuneRACE study and from 1,254 subjects provided by 6 global collaborators. Nearly every sample came with metadata listing a de-identified subject ID, COVID-19 status, age in years and sex. Where available, HLA class I and class II types were obtained from metadata supplied by the sample provider rather than from assay-based typing. Paper-wide results and their limitations: The amount of clinical and demographic metadata varied by source and participant and was provided uncurated.

Whole blood was collected in K2EDTA tubes by collaborating institutions according to the institutions' own protocols. For TCRbeta analysis, collaborator samples were shipped as frozen whole blood, as isolated PBMCs, or as DNA extracted from either sample type. The sequence was obtained from a man aged 45-65 years with acute or convalescent COVID-19. Sequences were obtained from peripheral blood.

The DNA reads as follows: TGTGCCAGCTCACAAGCGGGGGTTGGGGCCAACGTCCTGACTTTC. Its translation is CASSQAGVGANVLTF. The sequence joins TRBV18 to TRBJ2-6, with TRBD2 identical over 8 junction bases. Measured from the cysteine to the phenylalanine, the CDR3 is 15 residues long. Only the CDR3 part of the read is kept: 45 bases, read in frame from the first base. For this chain, trimming is 4 bases at the V end and 3 bases at the J end, and the number of junction bases without a gene match is 2. Per the germline V gene, KGHSH is the CDR1 and LQKENI is the CDR2. The variable domain in full, with residues beyond the CDR3 obtained from the reference TRBV18 and TRBJ2-6 genes, is NAGVMQNPRHLVRRRGQEARLRCSPMKGHSHVYWYRQLPEEGLKFMVYLQKENIIDESGMPKERFSAEFPKEGPSILRIQQVVRGDSAAYFCASSQAGVGANVLTFGAGSRLTVL.